This TCR beta chain was identified during a study of T cells after yellow fever vaccination. Whole-study results and caveats: A large majority of primary-vaccination clones showed up again after the booster (about 97% CD4, approximately 90% CD8). A secondary response was less intense yet reached its peak sooner, at day 5 versus 15. One caveat is that FACS-sorted repertoires could contain abundant clonotypes contaminating from the bulk population.

This CDR3 region has 15 residues. Trimming took 2 bases from V and 7 from J; bases not matched to a gene: 5. 5'RACE template switching generated TCR cDNA, adding a universal primer site and UMIs. TCRdb passed the 5' RACE reads through MiXCR, listing each CDR3 protein once. The sample includes approximately 120,000 distinct CDR3 sequences, 12% to 15% seen only once; the top ten take roughly 47%. This clonotype was counted between two and nine times. Antigen specificity is unknown. This TCR came from a man aged 18 to 35 who received the YFV17D yellow fever vaccine. The chain links TRBV12-3 or TRBV12-4 to TRBJ2-2; TRBD1 aligns across 9 bases. This material consisted of CD8+ T cells sorted from PBMCs, taken 5 days after the yellow fever booster vaccination. CDR3 in amino acids: CASSLRDRVVGELFF. The CDR3 DNA reads TGTGCCAGCAGTTTAAGGGACAGGGTGGTCGGGGAGCTGTTTTTT.